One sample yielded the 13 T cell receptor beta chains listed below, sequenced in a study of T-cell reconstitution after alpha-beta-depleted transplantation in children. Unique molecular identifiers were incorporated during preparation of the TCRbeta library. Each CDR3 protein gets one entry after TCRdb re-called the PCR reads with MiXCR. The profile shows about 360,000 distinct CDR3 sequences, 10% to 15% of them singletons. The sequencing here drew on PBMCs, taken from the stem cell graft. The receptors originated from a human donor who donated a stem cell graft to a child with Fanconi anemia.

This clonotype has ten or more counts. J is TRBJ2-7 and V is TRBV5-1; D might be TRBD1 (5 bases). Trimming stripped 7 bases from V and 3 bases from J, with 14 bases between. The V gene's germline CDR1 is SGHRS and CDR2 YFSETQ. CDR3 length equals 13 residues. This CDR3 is CASGAGPNYEQYF. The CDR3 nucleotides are TGCGCCAGCGGGGCAGGGCCGAACTACGAGCAGTACTTC. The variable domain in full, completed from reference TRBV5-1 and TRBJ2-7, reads KAGVTQTPRYLIKTRGQQVTLSCSPISGHRSVSWYQQTPGQGLQFLFEYFSETQRNKGNFPGRFSGRQFSNSRSEMNVSTLELGDSALYLCASGAGPNYEQYFGPGTRLTVT.

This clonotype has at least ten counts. The DNA of the CDR3 is TGCAGTGCCGCAAAAGGCGTGAACACTGAAGCTTTCTTT. Its translation is CSAAKGVNTEAFF. The rearrangement uses TRBV20-1 and TRBJ1-1, with D hard to call. Trimming took off 6 bases at V and 0 bases at J, with 11 bases between the two ends. The CDR3 is 13 amino acids. Germline V gene lookup returns CDR1 DFQATT and CDR2 SNEGSKA (reference sequence).

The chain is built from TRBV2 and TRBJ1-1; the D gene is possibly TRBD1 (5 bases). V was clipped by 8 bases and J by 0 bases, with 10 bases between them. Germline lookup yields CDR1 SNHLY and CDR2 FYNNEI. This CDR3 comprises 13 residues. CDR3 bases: TGTGCCAGCCGAGGGGATGTGAACACTGAAGCTTTCTTT. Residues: CASRGDVNTEAFF.

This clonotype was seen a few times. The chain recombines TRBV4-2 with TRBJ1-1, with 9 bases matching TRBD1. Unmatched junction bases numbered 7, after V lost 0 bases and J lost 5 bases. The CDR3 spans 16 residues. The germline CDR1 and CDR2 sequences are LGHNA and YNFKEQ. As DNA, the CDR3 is TGTGCCAGCAGCCAAGACAACAGGGGGCGAGGAACTGAAGCTTTCTTT. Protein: CASSQDNRGRGTEAFF.

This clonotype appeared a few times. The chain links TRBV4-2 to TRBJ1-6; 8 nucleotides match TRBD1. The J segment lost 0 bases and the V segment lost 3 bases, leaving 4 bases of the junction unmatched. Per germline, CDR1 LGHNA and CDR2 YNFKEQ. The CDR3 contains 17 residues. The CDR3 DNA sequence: TGTGCCAGCAGCCAGGACAGGGATGCCTCCTATAATTCACCCCTCCACTTT. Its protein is CASSQDRDASYNSPLHF.

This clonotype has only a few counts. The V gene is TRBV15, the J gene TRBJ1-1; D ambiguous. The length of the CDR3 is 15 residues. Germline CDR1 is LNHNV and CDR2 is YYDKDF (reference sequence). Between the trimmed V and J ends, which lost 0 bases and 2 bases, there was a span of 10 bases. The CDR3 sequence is CATSRDPDTNTEAFF. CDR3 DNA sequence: TGTGCCACCAGCAGAGATCCCGACACCAACACTGAAGCTTTCTTT.

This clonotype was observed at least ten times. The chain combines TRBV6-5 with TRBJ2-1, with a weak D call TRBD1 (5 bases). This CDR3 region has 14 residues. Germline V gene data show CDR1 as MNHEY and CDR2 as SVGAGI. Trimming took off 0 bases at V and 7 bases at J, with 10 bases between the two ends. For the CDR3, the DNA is TGTGCCAGCAGTTACTCGCTGACAGCAAATGAGCAGTTCTTC. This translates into CASSYSLTANEQFF.

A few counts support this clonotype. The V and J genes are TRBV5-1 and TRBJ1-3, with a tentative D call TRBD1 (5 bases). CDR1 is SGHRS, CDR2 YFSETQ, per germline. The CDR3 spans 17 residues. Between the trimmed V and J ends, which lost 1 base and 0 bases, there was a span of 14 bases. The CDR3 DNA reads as TGCGCCAGCAGCTTGTGGGGGACCCCCGGCTCTGGAAACACCATATATTTT. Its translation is CASSLWGTPGSGNTIYF.

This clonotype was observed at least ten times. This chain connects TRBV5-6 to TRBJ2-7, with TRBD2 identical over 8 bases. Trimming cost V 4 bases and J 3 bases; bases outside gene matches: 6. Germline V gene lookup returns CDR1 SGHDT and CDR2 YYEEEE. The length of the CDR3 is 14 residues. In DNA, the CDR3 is TGTGCCAGCAGCCTAGCGGGCAGAATCTACGAGCAGTACGTC. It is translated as CASSLAGRIYEQYV.

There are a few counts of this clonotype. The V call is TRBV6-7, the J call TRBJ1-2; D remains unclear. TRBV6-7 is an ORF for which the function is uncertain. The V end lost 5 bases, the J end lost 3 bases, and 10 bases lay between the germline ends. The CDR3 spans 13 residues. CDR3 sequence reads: CASSQPRDYGYTF. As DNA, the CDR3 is TGTGCCAGCAGTCAACCCCGAGACTATGGCTACACCTTC.

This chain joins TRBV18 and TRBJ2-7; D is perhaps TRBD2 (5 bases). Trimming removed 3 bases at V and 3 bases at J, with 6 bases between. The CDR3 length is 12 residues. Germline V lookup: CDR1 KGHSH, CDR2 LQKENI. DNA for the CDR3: TGTGCCAGCTCACCTGGGAGCTACGAGCAGTACGTC. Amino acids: CASSPGSYEQYV.

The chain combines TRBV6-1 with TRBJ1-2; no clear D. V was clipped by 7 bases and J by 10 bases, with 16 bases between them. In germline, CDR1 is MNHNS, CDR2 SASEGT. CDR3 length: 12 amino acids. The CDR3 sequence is CASIGNLLPYTF. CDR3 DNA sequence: TGTGCCAGCATCGGGAACCTTCTGCCCTACACCTTC.

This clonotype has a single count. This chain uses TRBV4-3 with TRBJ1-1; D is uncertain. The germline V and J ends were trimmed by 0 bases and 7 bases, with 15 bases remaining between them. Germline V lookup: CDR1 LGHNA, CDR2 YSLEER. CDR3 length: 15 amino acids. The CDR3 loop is CASSQDNADSLEAFF. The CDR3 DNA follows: TGCGCCAGCAGCCAAGATAACGCGGACTCCCTTGAAGCTTTCTTT.